What follows are 31 T cell receptor beta chains derived from one specimen sequenced in a study of shared clonotypes between healthy human individuals. Repertoires were generated with immunoSEQ multiplex PCR, while TCRdb's copy carries only in-frame clones and drops some. The sample shows about 690,000 clones, around 91% of them seen only once. Specimen: memory CD8+ T cells from PBMCs. Noted subset: CD45RO+ cells pooled with CCR7-negative TemRA cells. The receptors derive from a man aged 18-30 years in good health. Some clones in this sample may be carry-over from other donors' samples.

The V call is TRBV4-1, the J call TRBJ1-2; D is undetermined. V lost 4 bases to trimming and J lost 8 bases, with 23 bases between them. This CDR3 region has 16 residues. Germline CDR1 and CDR2: MGHRA and YSYEKL. CDR3 region: CASSRVGLVRGGGYTF. The CDR3 region has the DNA TGCGCCAGCAGCCGCGTAGGCCTTGTCAGAGGTGGCGGCTACACCTTC.

The chain carries TRBV20-1 and TRBJ2-7, with D maybe TRBD2 (7 bases). Germline V gene data show CDR1 as DFQATT and CDR2 as SNEGSKA (reference sequence). CDR3 length equals 11 residues. Trimming removed 6 bases at V and 6 bases at J, with 12 bases between. The CDR3 sequence is CSARGRVEQYF. The CDR3 region has the DNA TGCAGTGCAAGGGGGAGGGTCGAGCAGTACTTC.

This clone turned up a few times. The gene calls are TRBV12-5 and TRBJ1-1; D is unresolved. The CDR3 contains 13 residues. Germline loops: CDR1 LGHNT, CDR2 FRNRAP. V was clipped by 1 base and J by 7 bases, with 10 bases between them. The CDR3 here is CASGLGEGIEAFF. In nucleotides, the CDR3 is TGTGCTAGTGGTTTGGGAGAGGGAATTGAAGCTTTCTTT.

This chain connects TRBV6-4 to TRBJ1-1; no reliable D call. Germline V lookup: CDR1 MRHNA, CDR2 SNTAGT. CDR3 length: 14 residues. V lost 2 bases and J lost 4, with 11 bases in between. CDR3 in DNA: TGTGCCAGCAGTGACGTCAGAACGGGCACTGAAGCTTTCTTT. As protein: CASSDVRTGTEAFF.

DNA of the CDR3: TGTGCCAGCAGCTCCCGACAGGGGAAGCAAGAGACCCAGTACTTC. Its translation is CASSSRQGKQETQYF. The rearrangement uses TRBV7-9 and TRBJ2-5; 8 nucleotides align to TRBD1. Germline trimming cut 4 bases from V and 2 bases from J; bases unmatched to any gene: 6. Germline V gene lookup returns CDR1 SEHNR and CDR2 FQNEAQ (reference sequence). There are 15 residues in the CDR3. Combining the CDR3 with reference TRBV7-9 and TRBJ2-5 gives the whole variable domain DTGVSQNPRHKITKRGQNVTFRCDPISEHNRLYWYRQTLGQGPEFLTYFQNEAQLEKSRLLSDRFSAERPKGSFSTLEIQRTEQGDSAMYLCASSSRQGKQETQYFGPGTRLLVL.

This sequence joins TRBV7-2 and TRBJ2-7; 12 bases align to TRBD2. CDR3 length: 16 amino acids. V lost 1 base and J lost 2; bases outside the gene matches: 3. Germline CDR1 and CDR2: SGHTA and FQGNSA. CDR3 bases: TGTGCCAGCAGCTTAGGACTAGCGGGAGATGCCTACGAGCAGTACTTC. It encodes CASSLGLAGDAYEQYF.

The rearrangement links TRBV14 to TRBJ2-1; D ambiguous. The germline V gene encodes CDR1 SGHDN and CDR2 FVKESK. Trimming left V 1 base short and J 10 bases short, with 5 bases between. The CDR3 sequence is 11 residues long. The CDR3 DNA reads TGTGCCAGCAGCCAAGCAGGAGAGCAGTTCTTC. This translates into CASSQAGEQFF.

The chain couples TRBV27 to TRBJ1-2; D uncertain. This CDR3 region has 13 residues. CDR1 MNHEY and CDR2 SMNVEV come from the germline V gene (reference sequence). Trimming stripped 3 bases from V and 1 base from J, with 6 bases between. The CDR3 reads CASSFRYNYGYTF. Written as DNA, the CDR3 is TGTGCCAGCAGTTTTAGGTATAACTATGGCTACACCTTC.

This rearrangement joins TRBV10-3 to TRBJ1-1; D not certain. The germline V gene encodes CDR1 ENHRY and CDR2 SYGVKD. The CDR3 runs to 11 residues. The V gene lost 3 bases and the J gene lost 7 bases, with 6 bases spanning the gap. CDR3 region: CAISDSIEAFF. CDR3 DNA: TGTGCCATCAGTGATTCGATTGAAGCTTTCTTT.

The gene calls are TRBV10-3 and TRBJ2-5; the D gene is possibly TRBD2 (6 bases). The CDR3 covers 14 residues. CDR1 is ENHRY, CDR2 SYGVKD, per germline. V dropped 10 bases and J dropped 1 base, with 16 bases sitting between them. The CDR3, as DNA: TGTGCCACGGAGGCGGGGAAACTCCAAGAGACCCAGTACTTC. This sequence encodes CATEAGKLQETQYF.

V is TRBV19 and J is TRBJ2-3; the match to TRBD1 covers 9 bases. This CDR3 region has 14 residues. V trimming: 3 bases; J trimming: 6 bases; junction bases outside the gene matches: 4. In germline, CDR1 is LNHDA, CDR2 SQIVND (reference sequence). The CDR3, as DNA: TGTGCCAGTAGTATGGGACAGGGTCCCGATACGCAGTATTTT. This gives the protein CASSMGQGPDTQYF. Combining the CDR3 with reference TRBV19 and TRBJ2-3 gives the whole variable domain DGGITQSPKYLFRKEGQNVTLSCEQNLNHDAMYWYRQDPGQGLRLIYYSQIVNDFQKGDIAEGYSVSREKKESFPLTVTSAQKNPTAFYLCASSMGQGPDTQYFGPGTRLTVL.

This chain uses TRBV7-9 with TRBJ2-7, with no clear D. There are 14 residues in the CDR3. The germline gives CDR1 SEHNR, CDR2 FQNEAQ (reference sequence). The germline V and J ends were trimmed by 3 bases and 0 bases, with 9 bases remaining between them. CDR3 DNA sequence: TGTGCCAGCAGCTTTTCTATGAGCTCCTACGAGCAGTACTTC. This sequence encodes CASSFSMSSYEQYF.

The V call is TRBV4-1, the J call TRBJ2-7, with 7 nucleotides matching TRBD1. Germline assignment: CDR1 MGHRA and CDR2 YSYEKL. V lost 2 bases to trimming and J lost 4 bases; unmatched junction nucleotides: 8. CDR3 length: 15 amino acids. CDR3 DNA sequence: TGCGCCAGCAGCCAACGGACAGGTGGTGTTTACGAGCAGTACTTC. Its protein product is CASSQRTGGVYEQYF.

The gene calls are TRBV23-1 and TRBJ2-2; 9 nucleotides match TRBD2. TRBV23-1 carries the ORF label, with uncertain function. CDR3 length: 19 amino acids. The V and J ends lost 7 bases and 7 bases, in that order; junction bases with no gene match: 22. This chain's CDR3 is CASTLIVKTRTSAGGELFF. CDR3 coding DNA: TGCGCCAGCACCCTAATAGTCAAGACCCGGACTAGCGCTGGCGGGGAGCTGTTTTTT.

The CDR3 here is CASSFARFEQYF. The CDR3 coding sequence is TGTGCCAGCAGCTTCGCCCGGTTCGAGCAGTACTTC. The V and J genes are TRBV11-2 and TRBJ2-7; D is uncertain. V lost 3 bases, J lost 6 bases, and 9 bases lay in between. Germline-derived CDR1 and CDR2 are SGHAT and FQNNGV. CDR3 length: 12 residues. The entire variable domain, with the rest obtained from reference TRBV11-2 and TRBJ2-7, is as follows: EAGVAQSPRYKIIEKRQSVAFWCNPISGHATLYWYQQILGQGPKLLIQFQNNGVVDDSQLPKDRFSAERLKGVDSTLKIQPAKLEDSAVYLCASSFARFEQYFGPGTRLTVT.

This clone was detected ten times or more. This rearrangement joins TRBV27 to TRBJ2-1, with TRBD1 identical over 12 bases. Germline CDR1 MNHEY, CDR2 SMNVEV (reference sequence). This CDR3 has 15 amino acids. The V and J ends lost 3 bases and 9 bases, in that order; junction bases with no gene match: 6. CDR3: CASSFRGQGASEQFF. CDR3 nucleotide sequence: TGTGCCAGCAGTTTTAGGGGACAGGGGGCAAGTGAGCAGTTCTTC.

V is TRBV27 and J is TRBJ2-5, with 8 bases matching TRBD2. Germline V lookup: CDR1 MNHEY, CDR2 SMNVEV (reference sequence). The CDR3 runs 14 residues. The V segment lost 5 bases and the J segment 6 bases; nucleotides outside the gene matches: 8. The CDR3 is CASSPGTSWKTQYF. CDR3 DNA sequence: TGTGCCAGCAGTCCGGGGACTAGTTGGAAGACCCAGTACTTC.

The V call is TRBV10-3, the J call TRBJ2-1; tentative D call: TRBD2 (6 bases). V lost 3 bases to trimming and J lost 2 bases, with 17 bases between them. The CDR3 length is 17 residues. The germline V gene has CDR1 ENHRY and CDR2 SYGVKD. Here the CDR3 DNA reads TGTGCCATCAGTGAAAAGGACCGGAGGGGTACCTACAATGAGCAGTTCTTC. Amino acids: CAISEKDRRGTYNEQFF.

The V and J genes are TRBV7-9 and TRBJ2-5, with 7 bases that match TRBD1. Looked up from germline, CDR1 is SEHNR and CDR2 is FQNEAQ (reference sequence). V gave up 5 bases and J gave up 5 bases; unmatched junction bases: 11. The CDR3 length is 15 residues. As DNA, the CDR3 is TGTGCCAGCAGCCCACCCGACAGGGTTAAGGAGACCCAGTACTTC. It specifies CASSPPDRVKETQYF.

The chain joins TRBV5-6 to TRBJ1-4; the match to TRBD1 covers 10 bases. V lost 3 bases, J lost 5 bases, and 4 bases stayed unmatched. Germline V gene data show CDR1 as SGHDT and CDR2 as YYEEEE. This CDR3 comprises 15 residues. The CDR3 DNA is TGTGCCAGCAGCTGGGACAGGGGAGTCAATGAAAAACTGTTTTTT. Amino acids: CASSWDRGVNEKLFF.

The chain is built from TRBV15 and TRBJ2-3, with TRBD2 matching 12 bases. Germline CDR1 is LNHNV and CDR2 is YYDKDF (reference sequence). The CDR3 is 16 amino acids. Trimming at V came to 3 bases and at J to 2 bases, leaving 3 bases not matched to a gene. CDR3 DNA sequence: TGTGCCACCAGCAGCCGGACTAGCGGGAACACAGATACGCAGTATTTT. Amino acid sequence: CATSSRTSGNTDTQYF.

This chain's CDR3 is CASSLDGLRNQPQHF. The CDR3 DNA follows: TGTGCCAGCAGTTTAGATGGGTTGCGCAATCAGCCCCAGCATTTT. The chain carries TRBV28 and TRBJ1-5; D remains ambiguous. V lost 2 bases, J lost 2 bases, and 10 bases lay in between. Germline V gene data show CDR1 as MDHEN and CDR2 as SYDVKM. This CDR3 spans 15 amino acids.

The chain employs TRBV29-1 and TRBJ1-2; TRBD1 matches 8 bases. The CDR3 is 13 amino acids. V was clipped by 8 bases and J by 5 bases; unmatched bases: 10. Germline CDR1 is SQVTM and CDR2 is ANQGSEA. CDR3 residues: CSTSRQGLYGYTF. The CDR3 DNA follows: TGCAGCACGAGCAGACAGGGGCTTTATGGCTACACCTTC. Together with reference TRBV29-1 and TRBJ1-2, the CDR3 gives the full variable domain: SAVISQKPSRDICQRGTSLTIQCQVDSQVTMMFWYRQQPGQSLTLIATANQGSEATYESGFVIDKFPISRPNLTFSTLTVSNMSPEDSSIYLCSTSRQGLYGYTFGSGTRLTVV.

The chain has TRBV10-2 and TRBJ2-3; maybe TRBD2 (6 bases). V was shortened by 8 bases and J by 2 bases, with 17 bases between the two germline ends. Germline CDR1 reads WSHSY; CDR2 reads SAAADI. This CDR3 is 15 amino acids long. The DNA for the CDR3 is TGCGCCAGCGCGGCGGGACTTCTGTACACAGATACGCAGTATTTT. It encodes CASAAGLLYTDTQYF.

The V gene is TRBV11-2, the J gene TRBJ1-2; weak D call: TRBD1 (5 bases). Germline lookup yields CDR1 SGHAT and CDR2 FQNNGV. V was pared by 4 bases and J by 8 bases, with 11 bases between. The CDR3 runs to 12 residues. The CDR3, as DNA: TGTGCCAGCAGCTCATGGACACGAGGCTACACCTTC. Residues: CASSSWTRGYTF.

The chain carries TRBV7-9 and TRBJ2-7, with D possibly called TRBD1 or TRBD2 (6 bases each). This CDR3 has 15 residues. V lost 0 bases to trimming and J lost 3 bases, with 12 bases between them. CDR1 and CDR2 from the germline V gene are SEHNR and FQNEAQ (reference sequence). In DNA, the CDR3 is TGTGCCAGCAGCTTAGCGGCGGGGACATACTACGAGCAGTACTTC. Translated: CASSLAAGTYYEQYF.

The chain combines TRBV29-1 with TRBJ1-3; D is unresolved. Germline V gene data show CDR1 as SQVTM and CDR2 as ANQGSEA. The CDR3 runs to 11 residues. V lost 6 bases and J 4 bases, leaving 7 bases between the germline ends. CDR3 in amino acids: CSVDQGNTIYF. CDR3 DNA sequence: TGCAGCGTGGATCAGGGAAACACCATATATTTT. Variable domain in full (rest from reference TRBV29-1 and TRBJ1-3): SAVISQKPSRDICQRGTSLTIQCQVDSQVTMMFWYRQQPGQSLTLIATANQGSEATYESGFVIDKFPISRPNLTFSTLTVSNMSPEDSSIYLCSVDQGNTIYFGEGSWLTVV.

Concerning this clone itself: The sample contains more than one DNA sequence encoding this CDR3. This CDR3 reads CASSYSGTGTYEQYF. CDR3 DNA: TGTGCCAGCAGTTACTCCGGGACAGGGACCTACGAGCAGTACTTC. The chain links TRBV6-5 to TRBJ2-7; 9 bases fit TRBD1. Germline CDR1 reads MNHEY; CDR2 reads SVGAGI. The CDR3 sequence is 15 residues long. J lost 2 bases, V lost 0 bases, and 2 bases had no gene match.

This clone was found once. The chain joins TRBV11-2 to TRBJ2-7; D gene unclear. CDR1 and CDR2 (germline): SGHAT, FQNNGV. This CDR3 spans 12 amino acids. V lost 5 bases and J lost 3, with 8 bases in between. CDR3 loop: CASSLLIYEQYF. CDR3 in DNA: TGTGCCAGCAGCCTCCTAATCTACGAGCAGTACTTC.

The rearrangement joins TRBV28 to TRBJ2-1, with TRBD1 matching 9 bases. From germline, CDR1 is MDHEN and CDR2 SYDVKM. V dropped 7 bases and J dropped 2; count of bases not matched to a gene: 3. The CDR3 length is 14 residues. In DNA, the CDR3 is TGTGCCAGCACAGGGACAGGGACCTACAATGAGCAGTTCTTC. It codes for CASTGTGTYNEQFF.

This chain connects TRBV5-4 to TRBJ1-6; D gene uncertain. V shed 4 bases and J shed 6 bases, with 14 bases lying between them. Germline V gene sequence: CDR1 SGHNT, CDR2 YYREEE (reference sequence). The length of the CDR3 is 15 residues. The CDR3 nucleotides are TGTGCCAGCAGCCCTGGGATCCCGTTTAATTCACCCCTCCACTTT. Protein: CASSPGIPFNSPLHF.